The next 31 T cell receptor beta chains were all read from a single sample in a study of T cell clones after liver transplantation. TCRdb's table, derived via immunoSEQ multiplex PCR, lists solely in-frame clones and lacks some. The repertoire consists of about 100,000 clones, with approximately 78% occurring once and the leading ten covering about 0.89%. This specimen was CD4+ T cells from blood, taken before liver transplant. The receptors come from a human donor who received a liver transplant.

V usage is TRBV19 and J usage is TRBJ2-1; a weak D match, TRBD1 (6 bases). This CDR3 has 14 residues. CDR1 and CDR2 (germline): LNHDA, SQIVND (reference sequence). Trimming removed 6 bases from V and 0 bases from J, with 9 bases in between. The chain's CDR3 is CASRGDTSYNEQFF. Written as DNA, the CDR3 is TGTGCCAGTAGGGGGGACACCTCCTACAATGAGCAGTTCTTC.

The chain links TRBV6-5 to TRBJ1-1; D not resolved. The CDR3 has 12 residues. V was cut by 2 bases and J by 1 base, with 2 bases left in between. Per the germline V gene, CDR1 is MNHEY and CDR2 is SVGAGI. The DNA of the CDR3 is TGTGCCAGCAGTTACCGGAACACTGAAGCTTTCTTT. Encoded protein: CASSYRNTEAFF.

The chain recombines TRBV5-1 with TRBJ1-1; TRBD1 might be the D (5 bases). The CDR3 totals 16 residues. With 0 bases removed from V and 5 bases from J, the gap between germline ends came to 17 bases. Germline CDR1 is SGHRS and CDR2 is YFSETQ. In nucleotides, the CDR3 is TGCGCCAGCAGCTTGGTAAGGGGATTGGTAGGGACTGAAGCTTTCTTT. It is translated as CASSLVRGLVGTEAFF.

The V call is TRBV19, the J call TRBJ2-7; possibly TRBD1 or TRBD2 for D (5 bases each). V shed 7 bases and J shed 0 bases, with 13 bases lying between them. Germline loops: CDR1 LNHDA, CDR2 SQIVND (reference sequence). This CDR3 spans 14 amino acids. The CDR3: CASTRGALSYEQYF. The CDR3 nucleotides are TGTGCCAGTACTAGAGGGGCGCTCTCCTACGAGCAGTACTTC.

The CDR3 DNA follows: TGTGCCAGCAGCTTGGGGGCAGGGGGGAACACTGAAGCTTTCTTT. Translated: CASSLGAGGNTEAFF. J is TRBJ1-1 and V is TRBV5-4; 7 bases fit TRBD1. Per the germline V gene, CDR1 is SGHNT and CDR2 is YYREEE (reference sequence). The CDR3 is 15 residues long. The V gene end was trimmed by 0 bases and the J gene end by 1 base; junction bases not matched to a gene: 3.

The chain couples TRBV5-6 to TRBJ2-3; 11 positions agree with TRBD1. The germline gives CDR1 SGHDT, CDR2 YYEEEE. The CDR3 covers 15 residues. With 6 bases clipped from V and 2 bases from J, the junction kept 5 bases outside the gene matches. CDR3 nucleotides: TGTGCCAGCACCCGGACAGGGGGCAACACAGATACGCAGTATTTT. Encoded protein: CASTRTGGNTDTQYF.

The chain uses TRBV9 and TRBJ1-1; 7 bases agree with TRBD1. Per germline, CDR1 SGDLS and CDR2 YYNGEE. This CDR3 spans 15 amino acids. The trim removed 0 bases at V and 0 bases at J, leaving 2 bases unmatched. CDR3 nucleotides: TGTGCCAGCAGCGTAGGTGGGACAGTGAACACTGAAGCTTTCTTT. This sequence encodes CASSVGGTVNTEAFF.

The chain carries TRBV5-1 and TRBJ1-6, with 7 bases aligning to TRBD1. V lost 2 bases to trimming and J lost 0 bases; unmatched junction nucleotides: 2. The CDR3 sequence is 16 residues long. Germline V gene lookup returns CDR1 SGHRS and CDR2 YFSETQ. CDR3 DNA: TGCGCCAGCAGCTTAGGGGGCGGCTCCTATAATTCACCCCTCCACTTT. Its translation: CASSLGGGSYNSPLHF.

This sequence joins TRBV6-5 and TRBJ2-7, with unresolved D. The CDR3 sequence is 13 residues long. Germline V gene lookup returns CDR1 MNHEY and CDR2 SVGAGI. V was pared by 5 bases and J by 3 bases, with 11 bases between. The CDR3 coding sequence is TGTGCCAGCAGTGAACGGAAACTCTACGAGCAGTACTTC. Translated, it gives CASSERKLYEQYF.

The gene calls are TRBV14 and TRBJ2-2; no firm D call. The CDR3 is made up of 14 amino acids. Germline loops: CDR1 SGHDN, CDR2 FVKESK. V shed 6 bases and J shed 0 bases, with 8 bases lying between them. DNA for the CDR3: TGTGCCAGCAGGAGAGTCACGAACACCGGGGAGCTGTTTTTT. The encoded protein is CASRRVTNTGELFF.

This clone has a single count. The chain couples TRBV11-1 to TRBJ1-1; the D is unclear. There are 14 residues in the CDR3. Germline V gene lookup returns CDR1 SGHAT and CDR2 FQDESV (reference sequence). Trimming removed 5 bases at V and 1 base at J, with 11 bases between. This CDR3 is CASSRSEGNTEAFF. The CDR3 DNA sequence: TGTGCCAGCAGCCGTAGTGAGGGGAACACTGAAGCTTTCTTT.

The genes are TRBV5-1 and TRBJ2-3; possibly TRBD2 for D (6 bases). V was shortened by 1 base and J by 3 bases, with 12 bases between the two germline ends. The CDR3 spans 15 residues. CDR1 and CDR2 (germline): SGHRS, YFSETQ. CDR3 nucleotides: TGCGCCAGCAGCTTGCCAGAGACTAGGACAGATACGCAGTATTTT. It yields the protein CASSLPETRTDTQYF.

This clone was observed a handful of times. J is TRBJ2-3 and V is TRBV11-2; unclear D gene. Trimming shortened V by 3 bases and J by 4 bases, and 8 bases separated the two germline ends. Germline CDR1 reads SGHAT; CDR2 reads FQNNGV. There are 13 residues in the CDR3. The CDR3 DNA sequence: TGTGCCAGCAGCTTCCTTCGAGCAGATACGCAGTATTTT. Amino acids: CASSFLRADTQYF.

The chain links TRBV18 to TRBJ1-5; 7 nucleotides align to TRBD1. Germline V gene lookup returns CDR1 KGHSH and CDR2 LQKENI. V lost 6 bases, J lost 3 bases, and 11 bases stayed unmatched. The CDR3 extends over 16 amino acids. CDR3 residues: CASSLKQGPLNQPQHF. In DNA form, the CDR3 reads TGTGCCAGCTCGCTCAAACAGGGGCCCCTCAATCAGCCCCAGCATTTT.

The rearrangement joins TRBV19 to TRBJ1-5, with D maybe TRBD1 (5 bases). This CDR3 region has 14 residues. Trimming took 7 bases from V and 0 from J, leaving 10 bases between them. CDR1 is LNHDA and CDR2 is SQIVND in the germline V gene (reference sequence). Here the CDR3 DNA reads TGTGCCAGTACGATTGGACATAGCAATCAGCCCCAGCATTTT. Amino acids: CASTIGHSNQPQHF.

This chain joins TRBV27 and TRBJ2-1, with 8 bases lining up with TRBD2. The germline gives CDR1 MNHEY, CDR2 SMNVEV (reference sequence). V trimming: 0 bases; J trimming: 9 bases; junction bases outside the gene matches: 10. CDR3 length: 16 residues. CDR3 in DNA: TGTGCCAGCAGTTTATCCCCCGCCGGGACTAGAGGTGAGCAGTTCTTC. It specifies CASSLSPAGTRGEQFF.

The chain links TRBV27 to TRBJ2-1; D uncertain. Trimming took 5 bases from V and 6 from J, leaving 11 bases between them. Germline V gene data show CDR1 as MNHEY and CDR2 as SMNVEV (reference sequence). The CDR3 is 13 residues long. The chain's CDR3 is CASSLPGRNEQFF. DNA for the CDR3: TGTGCCAGCAGTCTACCGGGCCGCAATGAGCAGTTCTTC.

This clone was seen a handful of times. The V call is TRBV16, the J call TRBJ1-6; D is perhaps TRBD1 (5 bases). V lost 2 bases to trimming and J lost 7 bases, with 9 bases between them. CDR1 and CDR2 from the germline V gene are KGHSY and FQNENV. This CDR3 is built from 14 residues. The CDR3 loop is CASSQGWGNSPLHF. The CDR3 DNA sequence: TGTGCCAGCAGCCAAGGTTGGGGGAATTCACCCCTCCACTTT.

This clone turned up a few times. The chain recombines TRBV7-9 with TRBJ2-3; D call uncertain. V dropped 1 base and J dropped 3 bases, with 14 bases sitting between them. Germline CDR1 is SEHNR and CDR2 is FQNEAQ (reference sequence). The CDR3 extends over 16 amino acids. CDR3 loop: CASSLGPLRSTDTQYF. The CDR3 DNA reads TGTGCCAGCAGCTTAGGGCCGTTACGGAGTACAGATACGCAGTATTTT.

Here the CDR3 reads CASSSGPISNQPQHF. In DNA, the CDR3 is TGTGCCAGCAGCTCAGGACCGATTAGCAATCAGCCCCAGCATTTT. V and J are TRBV7-2 and TRBJ1-5; D gene unclear. Between the trimmed V and J ends, which lost 4 bases and 0 bases, there was a span of 10 bases. The CDR3 contains 15 residues. CDR1 and CDR2 from the germline V gene are SGHTA and FQGNSA.

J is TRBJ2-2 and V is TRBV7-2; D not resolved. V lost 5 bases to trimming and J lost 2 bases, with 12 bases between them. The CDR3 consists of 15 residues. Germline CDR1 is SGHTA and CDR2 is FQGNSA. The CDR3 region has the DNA TGTGCCAGCAGCCAACGAAGACCAAACACCGGGGAGCTGTTTTTT. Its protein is CASSQRRPNTGELFF.

The CDR3 here is CASSQGYYEQYF. The CDR3 DNA reads TGTGCCAGTAGTCAAGGGTACTACGAGCAGTACTTC. The V gene is TRBV19, the J gene TRBJ2-7; D gene unclear. This CDR3 has 12 amino acids. Trimming left V 5 bases short and J 3 bases short, with 8 bases between. CDR1 and CDR2 from the germline V gene are LNHDA and SQIVND (reference sequence).

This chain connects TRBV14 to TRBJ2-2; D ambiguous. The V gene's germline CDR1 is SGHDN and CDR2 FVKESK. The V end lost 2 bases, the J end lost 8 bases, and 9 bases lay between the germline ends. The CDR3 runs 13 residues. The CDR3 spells CASSQQTTGELFF. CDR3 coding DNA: TGTGCCAGCAGCCAACAGACCACGGGGGAGCTGTTTTTT.

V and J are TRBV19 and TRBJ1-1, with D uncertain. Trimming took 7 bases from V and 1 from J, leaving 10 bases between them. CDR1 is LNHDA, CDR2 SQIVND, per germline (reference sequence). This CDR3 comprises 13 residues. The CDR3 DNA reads TGTGCCAGTAAGTGGCAGCAGAACACTGAAGCTTTCTTT. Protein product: CASKWQQNTEAFF.

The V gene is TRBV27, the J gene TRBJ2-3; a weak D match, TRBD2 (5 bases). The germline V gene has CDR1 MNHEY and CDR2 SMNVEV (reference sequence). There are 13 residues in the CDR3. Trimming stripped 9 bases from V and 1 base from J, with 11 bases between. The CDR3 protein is CASWELGTDTQYF. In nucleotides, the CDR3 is TGTGCCAGTTGGGAGTTAGGCACAGATACGCAGTATTTT.

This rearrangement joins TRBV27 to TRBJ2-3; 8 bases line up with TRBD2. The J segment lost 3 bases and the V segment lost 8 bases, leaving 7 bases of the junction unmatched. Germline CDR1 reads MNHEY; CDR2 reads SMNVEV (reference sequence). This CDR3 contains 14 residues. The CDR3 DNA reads TGTGCCAGCCAACTAGCGGCAAATACAGATACGCAGTATTTT. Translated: CASQLAANTDTQYF.

CDR3 nucleotide sequence: TGTGCCACCAGCAGAGGAGGACTAGCGGGAGGAGCGAATGAGCAGTTCTTC. It codes for CATSRGGLAGGANEQFF. The rearrangement joins TRBV15 to TRBJ2-1; 14 nucleotides line up with TRBD2. The germline V gene has CDR1 LNHNV and CDR2 YYDKDF (reference sequence). The CDR3 runs 17 residues. J lost 7 bases, V lost 1 base, and 6 bases had no gene match.

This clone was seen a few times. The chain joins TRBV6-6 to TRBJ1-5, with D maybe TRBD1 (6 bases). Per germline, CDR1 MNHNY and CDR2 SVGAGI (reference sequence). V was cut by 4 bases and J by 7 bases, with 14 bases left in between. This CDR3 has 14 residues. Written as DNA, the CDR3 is TGTGCCAGCAGTTTCGTACAGGGTGGACAGCCCCAGCATTTT. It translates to CASSFVQGGQPQHF.

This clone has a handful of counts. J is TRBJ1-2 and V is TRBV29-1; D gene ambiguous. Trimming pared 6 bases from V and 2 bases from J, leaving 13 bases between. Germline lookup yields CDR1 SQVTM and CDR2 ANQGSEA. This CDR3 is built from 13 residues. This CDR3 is CSVQITQNYGYTF. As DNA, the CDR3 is TGCAGCGTCCAGATAACGCAGAACTATGGCTACACCTTC.

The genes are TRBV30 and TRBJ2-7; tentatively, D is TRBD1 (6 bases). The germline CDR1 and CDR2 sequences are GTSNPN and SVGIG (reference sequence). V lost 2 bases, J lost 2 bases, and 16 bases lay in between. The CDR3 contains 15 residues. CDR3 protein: CAWSKQGIRAYEQYF. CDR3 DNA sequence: TGTGCCTGGAGTAAACAGGGAATAAGGGCCTACGAGCAGTACTTC.

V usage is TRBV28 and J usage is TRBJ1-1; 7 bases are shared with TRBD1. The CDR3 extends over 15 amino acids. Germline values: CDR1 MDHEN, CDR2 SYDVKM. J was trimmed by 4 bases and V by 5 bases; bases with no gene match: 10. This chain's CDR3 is CASSRGTTGSTEAFF. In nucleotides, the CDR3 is TGTGCCAGCAGTAGGGGGACGACAGGGAGCACTGAAGCTTTCTTT.